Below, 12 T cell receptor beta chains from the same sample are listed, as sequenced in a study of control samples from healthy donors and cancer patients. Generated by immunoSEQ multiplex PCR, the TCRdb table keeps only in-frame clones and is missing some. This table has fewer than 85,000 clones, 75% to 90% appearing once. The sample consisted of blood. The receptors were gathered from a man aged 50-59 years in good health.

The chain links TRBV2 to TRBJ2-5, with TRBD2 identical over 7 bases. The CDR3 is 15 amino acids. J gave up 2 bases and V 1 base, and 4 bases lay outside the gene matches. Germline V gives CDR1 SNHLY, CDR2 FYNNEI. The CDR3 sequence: CASSEETSRQETQYF. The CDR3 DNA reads TGTGCCAGCAGTGAAGAGACTAGCAGGCAAGAGACCCAGTACTTC.

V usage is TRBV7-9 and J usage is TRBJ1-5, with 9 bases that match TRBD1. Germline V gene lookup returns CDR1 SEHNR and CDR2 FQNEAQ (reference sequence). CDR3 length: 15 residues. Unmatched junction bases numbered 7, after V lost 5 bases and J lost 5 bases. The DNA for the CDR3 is TGTGCCAGCAGCCGGACAGGGGAGGGGCATCAGCCCCAGCATTTT. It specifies CASSRTGEGHQPQHF.

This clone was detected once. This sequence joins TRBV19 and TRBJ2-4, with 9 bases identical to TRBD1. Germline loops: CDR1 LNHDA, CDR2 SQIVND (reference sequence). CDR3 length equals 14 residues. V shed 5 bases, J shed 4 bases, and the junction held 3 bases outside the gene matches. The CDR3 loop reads CASSPGTGKNIQYF. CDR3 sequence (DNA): TGTGCCAGTAGTCCTGGGACAGGGAAAAACATTCAGTACTTC.

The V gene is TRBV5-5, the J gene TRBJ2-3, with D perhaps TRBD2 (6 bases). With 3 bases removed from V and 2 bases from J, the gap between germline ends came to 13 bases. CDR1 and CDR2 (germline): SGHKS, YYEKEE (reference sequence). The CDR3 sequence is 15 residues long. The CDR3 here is CASSWRGPLTDTQYF. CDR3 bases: TGTGCCAGCAGCTGGCGGGGTCCACTCACAGATACGCAGTATTTT.

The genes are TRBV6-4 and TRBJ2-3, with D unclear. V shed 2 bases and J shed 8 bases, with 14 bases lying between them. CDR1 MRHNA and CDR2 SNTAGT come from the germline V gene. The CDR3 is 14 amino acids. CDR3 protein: CASSDSSGRRTQYF. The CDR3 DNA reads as TGTGCCAGCAGTGACAGCTCCGGCAGGCGTACGCAGTATTTT.

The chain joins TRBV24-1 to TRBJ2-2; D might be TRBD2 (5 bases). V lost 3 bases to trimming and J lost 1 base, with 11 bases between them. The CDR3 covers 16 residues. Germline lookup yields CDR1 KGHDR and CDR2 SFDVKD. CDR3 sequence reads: CATSDGSVRNTGELFF. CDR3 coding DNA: TGTGCCACCAGTGATGGGAGTGTAAGGAACACCGGGGAGCTGTTTTTT.

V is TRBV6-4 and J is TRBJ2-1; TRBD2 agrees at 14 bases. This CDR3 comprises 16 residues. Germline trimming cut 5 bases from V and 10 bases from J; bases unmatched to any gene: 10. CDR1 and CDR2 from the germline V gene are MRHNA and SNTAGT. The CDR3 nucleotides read TGTGCCAGCAGTTCCATGGGACTAGCGGGGGATGGGGAGCAGTTCTTC. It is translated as CASSSMGLAGDGEQFF.

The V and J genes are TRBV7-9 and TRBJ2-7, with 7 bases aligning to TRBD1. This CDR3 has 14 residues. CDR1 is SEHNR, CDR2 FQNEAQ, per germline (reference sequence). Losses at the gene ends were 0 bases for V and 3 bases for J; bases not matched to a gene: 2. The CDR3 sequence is CASSLANRGYEQYF. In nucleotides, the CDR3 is TGTGCCAGCAGCTTAGCGAACAGGGGCTACGAGCAGTACTTC.

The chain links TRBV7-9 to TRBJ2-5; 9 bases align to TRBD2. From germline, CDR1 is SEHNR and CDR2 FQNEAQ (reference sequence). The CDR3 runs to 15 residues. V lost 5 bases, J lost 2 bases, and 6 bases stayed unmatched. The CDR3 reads CASSTGLATQETQYF. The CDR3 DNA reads TGTGCCAGCAGCACCGGACTAGCGACACAAGAGACCCAGTACTTC.

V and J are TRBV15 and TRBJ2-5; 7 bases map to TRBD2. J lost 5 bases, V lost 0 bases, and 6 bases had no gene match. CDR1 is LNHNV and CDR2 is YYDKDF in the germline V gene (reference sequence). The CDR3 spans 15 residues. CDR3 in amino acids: CATSRDGAGAETQYF. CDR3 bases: TGTGCCACCAGCAGAGATGGGGCGGGAGCTGAGACCCAGTACTTC. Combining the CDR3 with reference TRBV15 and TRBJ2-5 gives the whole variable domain DAMVIQNPRYQVTQFGKPVTLSCSQTLNHNVMYWYQQKSSQAPKLLFHYYDKDFNNEADTPDNFQSRRPNTSFCFLDIRSPGLGDTAMYLCATSRDGAGAETQYFGPGTRLLVL.

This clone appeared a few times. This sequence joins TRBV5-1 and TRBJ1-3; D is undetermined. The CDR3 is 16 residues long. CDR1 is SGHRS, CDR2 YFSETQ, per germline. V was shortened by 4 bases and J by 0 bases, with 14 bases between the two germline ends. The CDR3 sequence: CASSPRELNSGNTIYF. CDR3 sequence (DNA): TGCGCCAGCAGCCCCCGGGAGTTAAACTCTGGAAACACCATATATTTT.

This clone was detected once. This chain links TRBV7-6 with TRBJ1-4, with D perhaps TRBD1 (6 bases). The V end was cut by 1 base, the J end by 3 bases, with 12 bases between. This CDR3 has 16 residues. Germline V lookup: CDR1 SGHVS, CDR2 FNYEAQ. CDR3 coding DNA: TGTGCCAGCAGCTTAGGGGTACAGGGAGCTAATGAAAAACTGTTTTTT. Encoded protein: CASSLGVQGANEKLFF.